One and the same sample provided the 4 T cell receptor beta chains below, sequenced in a study of cytomegalovirus exposure and HLA in healthy donors. This PCR relied on a set of 60 Vbeta primers and 13 Jbeta primers. TCRdb keeps only in-frame clones here, not all; method: immunoSEQ multiplex PCR. The sample carries 95,000 to 150,000 clones, about 68% recorded once. The sequenced material came from PBMCs. The receptor set was obtained from a man aged 35-49 years in good health and CMV-seropositive.

This rearrangement joins TRBV14 to TRBJ2-3; TRBD1 might be the D (7 bases). The CDR3 is made up of 16 amino acids. Germline V gene data show CDR1 as SGHDN and CDR2 as FVKESK. With 3 bases removed from V and 6 bases from J, the gap between germline ends came to 19 bases. The DNA of the CDR3 is TGTGCCAGCAGCCAGAGGCTTCAGGGGGGCCGGGATACGCAGTATTTT. This encodes CASSQRLQGGRDTQYF.

The rearrangement links TRBV5-6 to TRBJ2-5; 8 nucleotides agree with TRBD1. This CDR3 has 17 residues. With V trimmed by 0 bases and J by 9 bases, 16 bases remained unmatched. The germline V gene has CDR1 SGHDT and CDR2 YYEEEE. The CDR3 loop is CASSLGSFVQGARPQYF. The CDR3 nucleotides are TGTGCCAGCAGCTTGGGTTCCTTCGTCCAGGGGGCGAGGCCCCAGTACTTC.

The chain combines TRBV5-6 with TRBJ1-5; 7 bases match TRBD1. Per the germline V gene, CDR1 is SGHDT and CDR2 is YYEEEE. V lost 1 base to trimming and J lost 5 bases; unmatched junction nucleotides: 6. This CDR3 is 15 amino acids long. The CDR3 region has the DNA TGTGCCAGCAGCTTGTACAGGGGCCCTTATCAGCCCCAGCATTTT. This codes for CASSLYRGPYQPQHF.

The CDR3 protein is CASSSGQGDGEKLFF. The CDR3 bases are TGCGCCAGCAGCTCGGGACAGGGGGATGGTGAAAAACTGTTTTTT. The rearrangement uses TRBV5-1 and TRBJ1-4; 11 nucleotides match TRBD1. CDR1 is SGHRS, CDR2 YFSETQ, per germline. The length of the CDR3 is 15 residues. J was trimmed by 7 bases and V by 3 bases; bases with no gene match: 5.